This TCR beta chain was sequenced for a study of blood T cells in healthy people across ages. CDR1 is DFQATT and CDR2 is SNEGSKA in the germline V gene (reference sequence). The CDR3 extends over 11 amino acids. It was with a sample-barcoded 5' primer and a J-beta primer mix that a second PCR of about 7 to 12 cycles was run. Every cDNA molecule bore a tag from a template-switch adaptor containing 12 random nucleotides. TCRdb fed the 5' RACE reads into MiXCR, producing one record per CDR3 protein. In the table there are 590,000 or so distinct CDR3 sequences, around 31% of which are singletons. This clonotype was found many times.

Material: blood. The chain has TRBV20-1 and TRBJ2-3; TRBD2 might be the D (5 bases). This receptor was obtained from an elderly woman in good health. The CDR3 sequence is CSEGRTDTQYF. The CDR3 nucleotides read TGCAGCGAGGGTAGGACAGATACGCAGTATTTT.